These 21 T cell receptor beta chains share one sample of origin, sequenced in a study of shared clonotypes between healthy human individuals. Libraries were prepared by immunoSEQ multiplex PCR; TCRdb keeps only in-frame clonotypes and omits some of them. The data contain some 2.4 million clones, roughly 93% of them singletons. Source material: naive CD4+ T cells from PBMCs. The sample's subset: CD45RA+ positively selected. These receptor sequences come from a man aged 18 to 35 in good health. Some clones in this sample may be carry-over from other donors' samples.

This chain joins TRBV18 and TRBJ2-3; D uncertain. The CDR3 extends over 14 amino acids. V gave up 0 bases and J gave up 1 base, with 5 bases separating them. Germline V gene lookup returns CDR1 KGHSH and CDR2 LQKENI. The CDR3 sequence: CASSPPSRTDTQYF. Here the CDR3 DNA reads TGTGCCAGCTCACCACCGTCCCGCACAGATACGCAGTATTTT.

The chain couples TRBV7-2 to TRBJ2-7; TRBD2 agrees at 7 bases. CDR3 length: 14 residues. V lost 5 bases and J lost 0; bases outside the gene matches: 4. In germline, CDR1 is SGHTA, CDR2 FQGNSA. CDR3 coding DNA: TGTGCCAGCAGCAAATGGACTAGCTCCTACGAGCAGTACTTC. It translates to CASSKWTSSYEQYF.

The rearrangement links TRBV2 to TRBJ2-7; TRBD2 agrees at 12 bases. V was clipped by 4 bases and J by 1 base; unmatched bases: 8. This CDR3 has 17 amino acids. CDR1 and CDR2 (germline): SNHLY, FYNNEI. This CDR3 reads CASSGTSGNLGSYEQYF. CDR3 DNA: TGTGCCAGCAGTGGGACTAGCGGGAATTTAGGATCCTACGAGCAGTACTTC. Variable domain in full (rest from reference TRBV2 and TRBJ2-7): EPEVTQTPSHQVTQMGQEVILRCVPISNHLYFYWYRQILGQKVEFLVSFYNNEISEKSEIFDDQFSVERPDGSNFTLKIRSTKLEDSAMYFCASSGTSGNLGSYEQYFGPGTRLTVT.

This chain connects TRBV7-8 to TRBJ2-4; D is ambiguous. The germline V gene encodes CDR1 SGHVS and CDR2 FQNEAQ. The CDR3 runs 16 residues. Trimming took off 4 bases at V and 0 bases at J, with 13 bases between the two ends. The CDR3: CASSSSRLLAKNIQYF. The CDR3 DNA sequence: TGTGCCAGCAGCTCCTCCCGGCTACTAGCCAAAAACATTCAGTACTTC.

The rearrangement joins TRBV25-1 to TRBJ1-1; D is uncertain. The CDR3 runs to 18 residues. The V end was cut by 4 bases, the J end by 3 bases, with 24 bases between. Germline V lookup: CDR1 MGHDK, CDR2 SYGVNS. Written as DNA, the CDR3 is TGTGCCAGCAGTGGGCGCCACCGCCGCCGGGGTTGGGACACTGAAGCTTTCTTT. Protein sequence: CASSGRHRRRGWDTEAFF.

The chain carries TRBV5-4 and TRBJ1-4; 7 nucleotides align to TRBD1. Germline CDR1 SGHNT, CDR2 YYREEE (reference sequence). The CDR3 extends over 16 amino acids. V was clipped by 3 bases and J by 3 bases; unmatched bases: 8. The CDR3 DNA follows: TGTGCCAGCAGCTGGGGGGACAGTCGGCCTAATGAAAAACTGTTTTTT. It encodes CASSWGDSRPNEKLFF.

The chain joins TRBV4-2 to TRBJ2-3; TRBD2 matches 8 bases. The V gene's germline CDR1 is LGHNA and CDR2 YNFKEQ. The CDR3 is made up of 18 amino acids. After removal of 0 bases from V and 5 bases from J, the junction contained 13 bases not matched to a gene. The CDR3 spells CASSQDPPSGRVRDTQYF. DNA of the CDR3: TGTGCCAGCAGCCAAGATCCCCCCAGCGGGAGAGTTAGAGATACGCAGTATTTT.

The rearrangement joins TRBV5-1 to TRBJ2-2; D might be TRBD2 (5 bases). Germline V gene sequence: CDR1 SGHRS, CDR2 YFSETQ. CDR3 size: 15 residues. V was cut by 0 bases and J by 6 bases, with 12 bases left in between. The DNA of the CDR3 is TGCGCCAGCAGCTTGGAATTCGGAGGTCCCGGGGAGCTGTTTTTT. This translates into CASSLEFGGPGELFF. The full variable domain, completed using reference TRBV5-1 and TRBJ2-2, is KAGVTQTPRYLIKTRGQQVTLSCSPISGHRSVSWYQQTPGQGLQFLFEYFSETQRNKGNFPGRFSGRQFSNSRSEMNVSTLELGDSALYLCASSLEFGGPGELFFGEGSRLTVL.

The chain carries TRBV11-2 and TRBJ2-7, with D possibly called TRBD1 or TRBD2 (7 bases each). The CDR3 extends over 14 amino acids. CDR1 is SGHAT and CDR2 is FQNNGV in the germline V gene. V lost 5 bases and J 6 bases, leaving 17 bases between the germline ends. CDR3 sequence reads: CASSRGGTASEQYF. DNA for the CDR3: TGTGCCAGCAGCCGGGGAGGGACAGCCTCCGAGCAGTACTTC. Together with reference TRBV11-2 and TRBJ2-7, the CDR3 gives the full variable domain: EAGVAQSPRYKIIEKRQSVAFWCNPISGHATLYWYQQILGQGPKLLIQFQNNGVVDDSQLPKDRFSAERLKGVDSTLKIQPAKLEDSAVYLCASSRGGTASEQYFGPGTRLTVT.

J is TRBJ2-7 and V is TRBV10-2; 9 nucleotides align to TRBD2. The CDR3 length is 16 residues. Germline CDR1 is WSHSY and CDR2 is SAAADI. V dropped 5 bases and J dropped 1; count of bases not matched to a gene: 9. CDR3 region: CASSRSSGDKSYEQYF. In nucleotides, the CDR3 is TGCGCCAGCAGTCGGTCTAGCGGGGATAAATCCTACGAGCAGTACTTC.

The CDR3 loop is CASSPPRGTPNNEQFF. In DNA, the CDR3 is TGTGCCAGCAGCCCCCCCCGCGGGACACCGAACAATGAGCAGTTCTTC. The V gene is TRBV28, the J gene TRBJ2-1, with D perhaps TRBD1 or TRBD2 (6 bases each). Germline V gives CDR1 MDHEN, CDR2 SYDVKM. V was pared by 6 bases and J by 5 bases, with 20 bases between. The CDR3 runs 16 residues. The full variable domain, its missing parts supplied by reference TRBV28 and TRBJ2-1, is DVKVTQSSRYLVKRTGEKVFLECVQDMDHENMFWYRQDPGLGLRLIYFSYDVKMKEKGDIPEGYSVSREKKERFSLILESASTNQTSMYLCASSPPRGTPNNEQFFGPGTRLTVL.

The chain recombines TRBV14 with TRBJ2-3; D ambiguous. Germline V CDR1 and CDR2: SGHDN, FVKESK. The CDR3 has 13 amino acids. Trimming removed 0 bases from V and 5 bases from J, with 6 bases in between. Here the CDR3 DNA reads TGTGCCAGCAGCCAAGAGTGGGTAGATACGCAGTATTTT. Protein product: CASSQEWVDTQYF.

This chain links TRBV5-4 with TRBJ2-7, with TRBD2 as a possible D gene (6 bases). V lost 4 bases and J lost 9, with 23 bases in between. CDR3 length: 15 residues. The germline V gene has CDR1 SGHNT and CDR2 YYREEE (reference sequence). The CDR3 DNA reads as TGTGCCAGCAGCCCCGGGGACTGGGCGGGTGGAGGGCAGTACTTC. This translates into CASSPGDWAGGGQYF.

This chain uses TRBV18 with TRBJ2-7; a possible D gene is TRBD2 (5 bases). This CDR3 has 16 residues. V was cut by 4 bases and J by 4 bases, with 20 bases left in between. Per the germline V gene, CDR1 is KGHSH and CDR2 is LQKENI. The CDR3 DNA is TGTGCCAGCTCACGGACTGTGAGGGCATATGTGTACGAGCAGTACTTC. Its protein product is CASSRTVRAYVYEQYF.

The V gene is TRBV10-1, the J gene TRBJ2-1; the D gene could be TRBD1 or TRBD2 (5 bases each). The CDR3 length is 12 residues. Trimming left V 9 bases short and J 5 bases short, with 11 bases between. Germline V gene data show CDR1 as WNHNN and CDR2 as SYGVQD (reference sequence). The CDR3 sequence is CAREGTNNEQFF. The CDR3 DNA reads TGCGCCAGGGAAGGGACCAACAATGAGCAGTTCTTC.

The chain recombines TRBV28 with TRBJ1-3, with no clear D. Trimming cost V 5 bases and J 3 bases, with 14 bases left between them. This CDR3 region has 15 residues. Germline V gene data show CDR1 as MDHEN and CDR2 as SYDVKM. Here the CDR3 DNA reads TGTGCCAGCAGTCCTGGACTCCCGGGTGGAAACACCATATATTTT. Protein product: CASSPGLPGGNTIYF.

V gene TRBV18 combines with J gene TRBJ2-2; possible D gene TRBD2, 6 bases. Trimming left V 1 base short and J 6 bases short, with 12 bases between. This CDR3 has 15 amino acids. Germline CDR1 KGHSH, CDR2 LQKENI. CDR3 protein: CASSPLGGPAGELFF. In DNA, the CDR3 is TGTGCCAGCTCACCACTCGGGGGTCCCGCCGGGGAGCTGTTTTTT.

V is TRBV5-1 and J is TRBJ1-4; no clear D gene. With 0 bases removed from V and 1 base from J, the gap between germline ends came to 7 bases. Per the germline V gene, CDR1 is SGHRS and CDR2 is YFSETQ. CDR3 size: 15 residues. This chain's CDR3 is CASSLDSLTNEKLFF. The CDR3 region has the DNA TGCGCCAGCAGCTTGGACAGCTTAACTAATGAAAAACTGTTTTTT.

This rearrangement joins TRBV28 to TRBJ1-4; no firm D call. This CDR3 region has 16 residues. Deletions cut 4 bases from V and 4 bases from J, with 16 bases between. Germline lookup yields CDR1 MDHEN and CDR2 SYDVKM. The CDR3 sequence: CASSWIGPSGNEKLFF. The CDR3 coding sequence is TGTGCCAGCAGTTGGATCGGGCCCTCGGGTAATGAAAAACTGTTTTTT.

The rearrangement uses TRBV15 and TRBJ2-7; no clear D. With 4 bases removed from V and 5 bases from J, the gap between germline ends came to 6 bases. The CDR3 is 11 amino acids. The germline gives CDR1 LNHNV, CDR2 YYDKDF (reference sequence). The CDR3 coding sequence is TGTGCCACCAGCAATAGGGACGAGCAGTACTTC. It codes for CATSNRDEQYF.

The chain joins TRBV4-3 to TRBJ2-3; D is possibly TRBD2 (5 bases). V was trimmed by 1 base and J by 4 bases, leaving 9 bases between them. CDR3 length: 14 amino acids. Germline V gene lookup returns CDR1 LGHNA and CDR2 YSLEER. The CDR3 loop is CASSQVSRADTQYF. The CDR3 DNA follows: TGCGCCAGCAGCCAAGTCTCGCGGGCAGATACGCAGTATTTT.